A selection of T cell receptor beta chains follows, all from one sample in a study of pediatric ulcerative colitis. Here immunoSEQ multiplex PCR was the method, and the copy in TCRdb shows in-frame clones only, minus some. Seen here are about 36,000 clones, approximately 73% observed once, and the top ten hold about 0.7%. The sample taken for sequencing was gut tissue. The receptors stem from a boy aged 5-17 years with moderate ulcerative colitis. Both conserved end residues are part of each CDR3. A D gene is named only where the DNA matches it firmly. For some rows the clone size is stated as once, few or many, or as a class when expanded; others skip it.

d_gene	v_gene	abundance	j_gene	CDR3aa	CDR3nt
-	TRBV5-1	-	TRBJ1-2	CASSLTLGASYGYTF	TGCGCCAGCAGCCTGACCTTAGGGGCCTCCTATGGCTACACCTTC
TRBD1	TRBV10-3	few	TRBJ1-4	CAISYGPDRGEKLFF	TGTGCCATCAGTTATGGACCCGACAGGGGCGAAAAACTGTTTTTT
-	TRBV5-1	once	TRBJ2-6	CASRTSGFSGANVLTF	TGCGCCAGCAGAACCTCGGGATTCTCTGGGGCCAACGTCCTGACTTTC
-	TRBV9	-	TRBJ2-1	CASSAVGVREQFF	TGTGCCAGCAGCGCCGTGGGTGTCAGGGAGCAGTTCTTC
-	TRBV5-1	-	TRBJ1-1	CASSLSGAGNTEAFF	TGCGCCAGCAGCTTGTCCGGGGCCGGGAACACTGAAGCTTTCTTT
-	TRBV5-6	few	TRBJ2-3	CASSLNTDTQYF	TGTGCCAGCAGCTTGAACACAGATACGCAGTATTTT
TRBD2	TRBV5-1	-	TRBJ2-7	CASRPDGDYLRRNF	TGCGCCAGCAGGCCTGACGGGGACTACCTACGAAGGAACTTC
-	TRBV5-1	-	TRBJ1-4	CASSRNRRSNEKLFF	TGCGCCAGCAGCCGGAACAGGAGAAGTAATGAAAAACTGTTTTTT
-	TRBV27	-	TRBJ2-7	CASSFSRGAYEQYF	TGTGCCAGCAGTTTTTCCAGGGGGGCCTACGAGCAGTACTTC
TRBD1	TRBV19	-	TRBJ1-1	CASTPDRDTEAFF	TGTGCCAGTACCCCAGACAGGGACACTGAAGCTTTCTTT
TRBD1	TRBV9	-	TRBJ1-3	CASSSTGGLGNTIYF	TGTGCCAGCAGCTCGACAGGGGGTTTAGGAAACACCATATATTTT
-	TRBV29-1	-	TRBJ2-3	CSVEVQDKADTQYF	TGCAGCGTTGAAGTACAGGATAAAGCAGATACGCAGTATTTT
TRBD1	TRBV6-1	once	TRBJ1-5	CASNEPGTEDYSNQPQHF	TGTGCCAGCAATGAACCCGGGACAGAGGATTATAGCAATCAGCCCCAGCATTTT
-	TRBV18	-	TRBJ1-1	CASSPTISGMNTEAFF	TGTGCCAGCTCACCAACTATTTCGGGGATGAACACTGAAGCTTTCTTT
-	TRBV5-1	-	TRBJ2-3	CASSFGDVTDTQYF	TGCGCCAGCAGCTTCGGGGATGTCACAGATACGCAGTATTTT
-	TRBV5-1	-	TRBJ2-7	CASSLYFFTPFSYEQYF	TGCGCCAGCAGCTTATACTTTTTCACCCCGTTCAGCTACGAGCAGTACTTC
TRBD2	TRBV5-6	-	TRBJ2-1	CASSLGLADSYNEQFF	TGTGCCAGCAGCTTGGGTCTAGCGGACTCCTACAATGAGCAGTTCTTC
-	TRBV10-1	-	TRBJ2-1	CASSESAGLHSNEQFF	TGCGCCAGCAGTGAGTCGGCTGGACTACATAGCAATGAGCAGTTCTTC
-	TRBV28	-	TRBJ2-7	CASSQGDYYEQYF	TGTGCCAGCAGTCAGGGGGACTATTACGAGCAGTACTTC
TRBD1	TRBV5-1	-	TRBJ1-5	CASSLAGTADQPQHF	TGCGCCAGCAGCTTGGCCGGGACAGCCGATCAGCCCCAGCATTTT
TRBD2	TRBV4-1	few	TRBJ2-7	CASTLREGRSYEQYF	TGCGCCAGCACTTTGCGGGAGGGCCGGTCCTACGAGCAGTACTTC
-	TRBV7-3	-	TRBJ2-5	CASSAGTQETQYF	TGTGCCAGCAGCGCCGGGACCCAAGAGACCCAGTACTTC
-	TRBV29-1	-	TRBJ1-2	CSVGDSIRGKRDYGYTF	TGCAGCGTTGGAGACAGTATAAGGGGAAAACGGGACTATGGCTACACCTTC
-	TRBV7-3	-	TRBJ2-7	CASSLYGNVAGTPYEQYF	TGTGCCAGCAGCTTGTACGGGAATGTGGCGGGGACCCCTTACGAGCAGTACTTC
TRBD2	TRBV4-1	-	TRBJ2-7	CASSQEPTSGPYEQYF	TGCGCCAGCAGCCAAGAGCCGACTAGCGGACCCTACGAGCAGTACTTC
-	TRBV6-1	-	TRBJ2-1	CASSQYQTVGEQFF	TGTGCCAGCAGCCAATACCAGACAGTGGGTGAGCAGTTCTTC
TRBD1	TRBV27	-	TRBJ1-2	CASSRDRGFNYGYTF	TGTGCCAGCAGCCGGGACAGGGGTTTTAACTATGGCTACACCTTC
TRBD2	TRBV7-9	-	TRBJ2-3	CASRREGQADTQYF	TGTGCCAGCAGGCGGGAGGGGCAGGCAGATACGCAGTATTTT
-	TRBV5-1	few	TRBJ2-2	CASSFGAVNTGELFF	TGCGCCAGCAGCTTCGGTGCGGTTAACACCGGGGAGCTGTTTTTT
-	TRBV18	few	TRBJ1-1	CASSPPGRGWDTEAFF	TGTGCCAGCTCACCCCCGGGACGGGGTTGGGACACTGAAGCTTTCTTT
-	TRBV5-1	-	TRBJ1-3	CASRTGPHSGNTIYF	TGCGCCAGCAGGACCGGGCCCCACTCTGGAAACACCATATATTTT
TRBD2	TRBV4-1	few	TRBJ2-5	CASSHLRASGREQETQYF	TGCGCCAGCAGCCATTTAAGAGCTAGCGGGAGGGAACAAGAGACCCAGTACTTC
-	TRBV9	-	TRBJ2-1	CASSAVQPQVDEQFF	TGTGCCAGCAGCGCCGTCCAGCCCCAAGTCGATGAGCAGTTCTTC
TRBD2	TRBV2	-	TRBJ2-5	CASRRGTSRETQYF	TGTGCCAGCAGACGGGGGACTAGTCGAGAGACCCAGTACTTC
TRBD1	TRBV2	-	TRBJ1-1	CASNRQGALNTEAFF	TGTGCCAGCAATCGACAGGGGGCCTTGAACACTGAAGCTTTCTTT
-	TRBV14	-	TRBJ2-7	CASSQELGGPYEQYF	TGTGCCAGCAGCCAAGAACTTGGGGGTCCCTACGAGCAGTACTTC
-	TRBV28	-	TRBJ1-5	CASSFPGGGYSNQPQHF	TGTGCCAGCAGTTTCCCCGGGGGGGGATATAGCAATCAGCCCCAGCATTTT
-	TRBV4-2	few	TRBJ1-3	CASSQDTGRSGNTIYF	TGTGCCAGCAGCCAGGACACAGGGAGATCTGGAAACACCATATATTTT
-	TRBV6-6	-	TRBJ2-6	CASRTFDGSGANVLTF	TGTGCCAGCAGGACTTTCGACGGCTCTGGGGCCAACGTCCTGACTTTC
-	TRBV10-3	few	TRBJ1-4	CAISDPRELTNEKLFF	TGTGCCATCAGTGACCCACGGGAACTAACTAATGAAAAACTGTTTTTT
-	TRBV5-1	-	TRBJ2-6	CASSSGTVSGANVLTF	TGCGCCAGCAGCAGCGGGACAGTCTCTGGGGCCAACGTCCTGACTTTC
TRBD1	TRBV7-9	-	TRBJ2-3	CASRETGGTDTQYF	TGTGCCAGCAGAGAGACAGGGGGCACAGATACGCAGTATTTT
TRBD1	TRBV7-2	-	TRBJ2-2	CASSRTGQGGELFF	TGTGCCAGCAGCCGGACAGGGCAGGGCGGGGAGCTGTTTTTT
TRBD1	TRBV30	-	TRBJ2-2	CAWRVGQGDTGELFF	TGTGCCTGGAGGGTAGGACAGGGTGACACCGGGGAGCTGTTTTTT
-	TRBV10-3	once	TRBJ2-2	CAIQGAPNTGELFF	TGTGCCATCCAGGGAGCCCCGAACACCGGGGAGCTGTTTTTT
TRBD1	TRBV19	few	TRBJ2-7	CASSVGQGRAYEQYF	TGTGCCAGTAGTGTCGGACAGGGGAGGGCCTACGAGCAGTACTTC
-	TRBV6-6	-	TRBJ2-7	CASSYSRFRGSYEQYF	TGTGCCAGCAGTTACTCGAGATTCAGGGGTTCCTACGAGCAGTACTTC
-	TRBV5-5	-	TRBJ1-4	CASSLLGGIEEKLFF	TGTGCCAGCAGCTTGTTAGGGGGGATTGAAGAAAAACTGTTTTTT
-	TRBV6-4	-	TRBJ2-2	CASSDSIRTGELFF	TGTGCCAGCAGTGACTCGATCCGCACCGGGGAGCTGTTTTTT
TRBD1	TRBV5-1	-	TRBJ1-6	CASSSTGTGNSPLHF	TGCGCCAGCAGCTCGACCGGGACAGGAAATTCACCCCTCCACTTT
TRBD1	TRBV9	-	TRBJ1-2	CASSAQGQGGGYTF	TGTGCCAGCAGCGCCCAGGGACAGGGGGGCGGCTACACCTTC
-	TRBV5-1	-	TRBJ1-1	CASSLGAGRYTEAFF	TGCGCCAGCAGCTTGGGTGCAGGGAGGTACACTGAAGCTTTCTTT
TRBD1	TRBV19	-	TRBJ2-7	CASRTTGGEQYF	TGTGCCAGTAGAACGACAGGGGGAGAGCAGTACTTC
-	TRBV30	few	TRBJ1-5	CAWSARGNGNQPQHF	TGTGCCTGGAGTGCTCGTGGGAATGGCAATCAGCCCCAGCATTTT
-	TRBV9	-	TRBJ2-7	CASSESGISYEQYF	TGTGCCAGCAGCGAGTCAGGGATTTCCTACGAGCAGTACTTC
TRBD1	TRBV6-5	-	TRBJ1-2	CASSPDRVIGYTF	TGTGCCAGCAGTCCTGACAGGGTGATCGGCTACACCTTC
TRBD2	TRBV25-1	-	TRBJ2-7	CATGLAGGNAYEQYF	TGTGCCACGGGACTAGCGGGAGGAAACGCCTACGAGCAGTACTTC
-	TRBV7-3	-	TRBJ2-5	CASSLTYQETQYF	TGTGCCAGCAGCTTGACTTATCAAGAGACCCAGTACTTC